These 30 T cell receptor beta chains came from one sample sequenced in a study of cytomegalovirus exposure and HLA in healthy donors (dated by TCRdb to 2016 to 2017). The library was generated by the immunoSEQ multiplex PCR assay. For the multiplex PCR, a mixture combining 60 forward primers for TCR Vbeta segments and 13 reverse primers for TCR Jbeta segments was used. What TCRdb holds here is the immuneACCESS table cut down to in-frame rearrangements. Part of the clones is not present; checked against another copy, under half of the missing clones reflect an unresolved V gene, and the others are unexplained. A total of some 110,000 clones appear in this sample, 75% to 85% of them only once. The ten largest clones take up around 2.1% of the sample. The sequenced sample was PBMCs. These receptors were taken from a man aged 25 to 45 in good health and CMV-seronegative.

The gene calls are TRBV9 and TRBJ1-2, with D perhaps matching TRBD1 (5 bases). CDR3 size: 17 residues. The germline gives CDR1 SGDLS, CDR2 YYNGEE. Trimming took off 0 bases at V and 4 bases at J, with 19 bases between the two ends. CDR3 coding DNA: TGTGCCAGCAGCGTAGCCTCCTCAGGGCGAGATGGCTATGGCTACACCTTC. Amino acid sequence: CASSVASSGRDGYGYTF.

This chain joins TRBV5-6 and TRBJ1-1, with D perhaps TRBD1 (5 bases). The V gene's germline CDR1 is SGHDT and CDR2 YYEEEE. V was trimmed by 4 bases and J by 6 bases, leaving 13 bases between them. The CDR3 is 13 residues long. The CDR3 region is CASSAWGASEAFF. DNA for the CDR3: TGTGCCAGCAGCGCGTGGGGCGCATCTGAAGCTTTCTTT.

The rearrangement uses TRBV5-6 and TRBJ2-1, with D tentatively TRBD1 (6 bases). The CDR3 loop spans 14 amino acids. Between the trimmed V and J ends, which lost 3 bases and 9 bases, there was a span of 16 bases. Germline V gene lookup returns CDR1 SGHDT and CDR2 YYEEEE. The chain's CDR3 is CASSSLTGPGEQFF. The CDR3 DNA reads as TGTGCCAGCAGCTCTTTAACAGGGCCGGGTGAGCAGTTCTTC.

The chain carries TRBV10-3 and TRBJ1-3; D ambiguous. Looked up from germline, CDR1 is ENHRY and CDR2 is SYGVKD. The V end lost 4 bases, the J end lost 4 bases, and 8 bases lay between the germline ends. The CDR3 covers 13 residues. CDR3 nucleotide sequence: TGTGCCATCAGTGGTGCGCCAGGAAACACCATATATTTT. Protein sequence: CAISGAPGNTIYF.

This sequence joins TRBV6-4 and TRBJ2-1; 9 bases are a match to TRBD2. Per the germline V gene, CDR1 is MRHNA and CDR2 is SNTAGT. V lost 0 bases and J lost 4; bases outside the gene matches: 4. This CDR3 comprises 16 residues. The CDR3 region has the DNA TGTGCCAGCAGTGACTCCGGCGGGGGGGGATACAATGAGCAGTTCTTC. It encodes CASSDSGGGGYNEQFF.

The CDR3 DNA follows: TGTGCCAGCAGTTACCTCGGACAGAACTATGGCTACACCTTC. As protein: CASSYLGQNYGYTF. The chain links TRBV6-5 to TRBJ1-2; TRBD1 is a possible D gene (6 bases). V gave up 2 bases and J gave up 2 bases, with 9 bases separating them. This CDR3 region has 14 residues. Germline CDR1 is MNHEY and CDR2 is SVGAGI.

The CDR3 protein is CASSLVRSSNEQFF. In nucleotides, the CDR3 is TGTGCCAGCAGCTTGGTCCGGTCTAGCAATGAGCAGTTCTTC. V usage is TRBV5-6 and J usage is TRBJ2-1; the D is unclear. The CDR3 is made up of 14 amino acids. With 0 bases removed from V and 6 bases from J, the gap between germline ends came to 10 bases. The germline V gene has CDR1 SGHDT and CDR2 YYEEEE.

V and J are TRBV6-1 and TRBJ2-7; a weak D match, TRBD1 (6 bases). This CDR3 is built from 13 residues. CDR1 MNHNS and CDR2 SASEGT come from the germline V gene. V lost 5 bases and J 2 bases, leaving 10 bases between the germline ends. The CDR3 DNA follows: TGTGCCAGCAGTAAGGACAGTCCCTACGAGCAGTACTTC. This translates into CASSKDSPYEQYF.

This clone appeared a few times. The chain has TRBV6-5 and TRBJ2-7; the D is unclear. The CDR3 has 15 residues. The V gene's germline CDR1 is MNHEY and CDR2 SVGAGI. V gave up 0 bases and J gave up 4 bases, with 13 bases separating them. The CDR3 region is CASSYSSQAQYEQYF. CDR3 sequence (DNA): TGTGCCAGCAGTTACTCGAGCCAGGCTCAGTACGAGCAGTACTTC.

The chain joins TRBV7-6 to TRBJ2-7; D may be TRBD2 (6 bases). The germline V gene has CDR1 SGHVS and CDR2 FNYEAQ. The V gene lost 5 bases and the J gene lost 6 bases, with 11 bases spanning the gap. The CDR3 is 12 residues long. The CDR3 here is CASSPGGAEQYF. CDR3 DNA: TGTGCCAGCAGCCCCGGCGGGGCCGAGCAGTACTTC.

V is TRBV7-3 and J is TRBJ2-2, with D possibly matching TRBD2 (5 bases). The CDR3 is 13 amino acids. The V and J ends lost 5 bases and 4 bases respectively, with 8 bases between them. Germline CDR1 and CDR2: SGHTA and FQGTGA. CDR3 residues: CASSVLATGELFF. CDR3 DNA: TGTGCCAGCAGCGTCCTAGCCACCGGGGAGCTGTTTTTT.

CDR3 nucleotides: TGTGCCTCAACGGGGGGGAACGAAGAGACCCAGTACTTC. Translation gives CASTGGNEETQYF. The chain uses TRBV30 and TRBJ2-5; TRBD2 agrees at 8 bases. The CDR3 is 13 amino acids. The V segment lost 7 bases and the J segment 3 bases; nucleotides outside the gene matches: 7. Looked up from germline, CDR1 is GTSNPN and CDR2 is SVGIG (reference sequence).

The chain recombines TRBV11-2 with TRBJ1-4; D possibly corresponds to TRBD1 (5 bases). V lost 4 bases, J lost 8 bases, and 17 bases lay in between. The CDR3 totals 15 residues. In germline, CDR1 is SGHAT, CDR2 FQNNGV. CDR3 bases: TGTGCCAGCAGCTCCTTCGGGGGTATAAGGGAAAAACTGTTTTTT. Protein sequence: CASSSFGGIREKLFF.

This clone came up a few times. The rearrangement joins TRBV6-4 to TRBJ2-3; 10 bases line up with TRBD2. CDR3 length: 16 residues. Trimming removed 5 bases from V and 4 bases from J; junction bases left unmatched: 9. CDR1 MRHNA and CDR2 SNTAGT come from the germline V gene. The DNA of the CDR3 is TGTGCCAGCAGTAACGAGCGGGGGGGCCGGGCAGATACGCAGTATTTT. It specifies CASSNERGGRADTQYF.

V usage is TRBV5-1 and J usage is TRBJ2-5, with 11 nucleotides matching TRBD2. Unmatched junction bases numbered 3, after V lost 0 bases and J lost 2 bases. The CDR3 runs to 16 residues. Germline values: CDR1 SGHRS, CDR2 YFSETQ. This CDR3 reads CASSLVSGGGQETQYF. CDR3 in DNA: TGCGCCAGCAGCTTGGTTAGCGGGGGGGGTCAAGAGACCCAGTACTTC.

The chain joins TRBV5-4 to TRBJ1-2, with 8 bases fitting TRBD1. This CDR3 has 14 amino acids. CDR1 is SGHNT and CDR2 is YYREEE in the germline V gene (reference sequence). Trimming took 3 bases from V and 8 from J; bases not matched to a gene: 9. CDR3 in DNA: TGTGCCAGCAGCTCCGTGGACAGGGAGGGCGGCTACACCTTC. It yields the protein CASSSVDREGGYTF.

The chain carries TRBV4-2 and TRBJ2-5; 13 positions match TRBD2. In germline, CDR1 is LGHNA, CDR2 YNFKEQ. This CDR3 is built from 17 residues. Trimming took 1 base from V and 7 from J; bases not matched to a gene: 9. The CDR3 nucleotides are TGTGCCAGCAGCCAAGTTACTAGCGGGAGGGCATCGGGGACCCAGTACTTC. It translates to CASSQVTSGRASGTQYF.

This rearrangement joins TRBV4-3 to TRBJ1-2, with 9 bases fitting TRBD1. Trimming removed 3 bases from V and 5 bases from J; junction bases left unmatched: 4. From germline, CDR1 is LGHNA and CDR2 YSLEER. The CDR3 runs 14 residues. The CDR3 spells CASSQDRGSYGYTF. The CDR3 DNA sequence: TGCGCCAGCAGCCAGGACAGGGGTAGTTATGGCTACACCTTC.

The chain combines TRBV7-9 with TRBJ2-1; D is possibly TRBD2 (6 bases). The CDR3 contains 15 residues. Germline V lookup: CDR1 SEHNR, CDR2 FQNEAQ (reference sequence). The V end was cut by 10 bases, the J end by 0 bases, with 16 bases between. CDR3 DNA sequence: TGTGCCACCGCCCAACCGGGACTCTCCTACAATGAGCAGTTCTTC. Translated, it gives CATAQPGLSYNEQFF.

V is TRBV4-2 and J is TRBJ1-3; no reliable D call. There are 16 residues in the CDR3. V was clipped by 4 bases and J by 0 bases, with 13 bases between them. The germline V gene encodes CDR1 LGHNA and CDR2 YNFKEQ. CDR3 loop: CASSRSQANSGNTIYF. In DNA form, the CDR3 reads TGTGCCAGCAGCCGTAGTCAGGCGAACTCTGGAAACACCATATATTTT.

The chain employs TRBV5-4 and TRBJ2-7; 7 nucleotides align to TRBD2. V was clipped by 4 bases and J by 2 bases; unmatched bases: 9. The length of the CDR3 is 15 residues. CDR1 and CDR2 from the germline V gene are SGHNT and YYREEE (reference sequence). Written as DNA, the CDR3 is TGTGCCAGCAGCCCGCGTCGGGGGGTCGCCTACGAGCAGTACTTC. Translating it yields CASSPRRGVAYEQYF.

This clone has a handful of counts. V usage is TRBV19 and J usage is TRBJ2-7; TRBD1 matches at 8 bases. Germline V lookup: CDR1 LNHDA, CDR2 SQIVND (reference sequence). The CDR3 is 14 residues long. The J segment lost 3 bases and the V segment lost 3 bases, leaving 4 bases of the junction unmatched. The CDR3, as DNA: TGTGCCAGTAGTATCGCACAGGGGGGCTACGAGCAGTACTTC. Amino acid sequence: CASSIAQGGYEQYF.

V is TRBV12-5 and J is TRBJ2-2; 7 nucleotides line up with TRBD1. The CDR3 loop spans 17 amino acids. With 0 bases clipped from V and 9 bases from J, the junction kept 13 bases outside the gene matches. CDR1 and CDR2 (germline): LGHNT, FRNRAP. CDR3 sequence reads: CASGLVPNGTVKWELFF. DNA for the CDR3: TGTGCTAGTGGTTTGGTACCAAACGGGACAGTTAAATGGGAGCTGTTTTTT. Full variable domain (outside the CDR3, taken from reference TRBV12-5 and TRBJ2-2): DARVTQTPRHKVTEMGQEVTMRCQPILGHNTVFWYRQTMMQGLELLAYFRNRAPLDDSGMPKDRFSAEMPDATLATLKIQPSEPRDSAVYFCASGLVPNGTVKWELFFGEGSRLTVL.

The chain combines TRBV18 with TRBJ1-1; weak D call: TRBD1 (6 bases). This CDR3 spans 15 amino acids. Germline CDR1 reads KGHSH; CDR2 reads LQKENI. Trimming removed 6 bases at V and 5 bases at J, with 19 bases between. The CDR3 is CASSPTGLHGTEAFF. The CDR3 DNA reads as TGTGCCAGCTCCCCTACAGGGCTACACGGTACTGAAGCTTTCTTT.

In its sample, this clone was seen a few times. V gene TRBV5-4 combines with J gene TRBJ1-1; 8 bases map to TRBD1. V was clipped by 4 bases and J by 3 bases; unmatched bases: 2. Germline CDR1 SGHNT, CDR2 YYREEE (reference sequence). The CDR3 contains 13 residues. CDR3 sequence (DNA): TGTGCCAGCAGCGAGGACAGGGACACTGAAGCTTTCTTT. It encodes CASSEDRDTEAFF.

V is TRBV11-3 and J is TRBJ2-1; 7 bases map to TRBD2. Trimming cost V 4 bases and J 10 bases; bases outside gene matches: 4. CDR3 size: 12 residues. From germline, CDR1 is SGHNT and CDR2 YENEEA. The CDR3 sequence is CASSSPGGEQFF. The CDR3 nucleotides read TGTGCCAGCAGCTCGCCGGGAGGCGAGCAGTTCTTC.

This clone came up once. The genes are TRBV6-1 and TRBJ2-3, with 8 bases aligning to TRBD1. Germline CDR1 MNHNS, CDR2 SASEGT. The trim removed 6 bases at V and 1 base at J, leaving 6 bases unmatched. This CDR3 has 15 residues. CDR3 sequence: CASSPDRARTDTQYF. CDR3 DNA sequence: TGTGCCAGCAGCCCGGACAGGGCGCGCACAGATACGCAGTATTTT.

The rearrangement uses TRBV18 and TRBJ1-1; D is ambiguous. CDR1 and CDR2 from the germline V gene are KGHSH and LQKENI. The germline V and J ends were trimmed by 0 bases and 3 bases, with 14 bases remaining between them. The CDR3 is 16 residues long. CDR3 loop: CASSPPGRGMDTEAFF. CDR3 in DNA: TGTGCCAGCTCACCACCGGGTCGAGGGATGGACACTGAAGCTTTCTTT.

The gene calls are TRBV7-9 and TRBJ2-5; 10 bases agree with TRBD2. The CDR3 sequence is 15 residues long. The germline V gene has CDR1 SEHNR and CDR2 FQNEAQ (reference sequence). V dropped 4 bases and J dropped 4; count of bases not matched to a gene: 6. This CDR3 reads CASSYLAGVLETQYF. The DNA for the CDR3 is TGTGCCAGCAGCTACCTAGCGGGAGTATTAGAGACCCAGTACTTC.

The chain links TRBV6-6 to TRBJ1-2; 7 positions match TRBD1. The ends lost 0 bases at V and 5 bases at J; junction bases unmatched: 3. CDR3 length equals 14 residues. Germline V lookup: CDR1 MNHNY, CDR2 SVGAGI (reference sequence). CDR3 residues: CASSYSAGGYGYTF. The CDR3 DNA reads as TGTGCCAGCAGTTACTCGGCAGGGGGTTATGGCTACACCTTC.